This TCR beta chain comes out of a study of identical twins. The study, taken as a whole, reports: Model-predicted out-of-frame TCR alpha sharing fell below observed values in monozygotic twins. Insertions ran lower in abundant cord blood beta clonotypes, though not in memory repertoires. Surplus twin overlap in beta out-of-frame sequences was less pronounced. Out-of-frame alpha sequences shared by twins were enriched for low generation probability.

Germline CDR1 is SEHNR and CDR2 is FQNEAQ (reference sequence). The CDR3 loop spans 16 amino acids. V was clipped by 5 bases and J by 0 bases; unmatched bases: 6. This clonotype came up a few times. The antigen is not known. TCRdb itself ran the 5' RACE reads through MiXCR, one entry per CDR3 protein. The data show about 280,000 distinct CDR3 sequences, with roughly 8.6% seen just once and 2% to 2.5% held by the top ten. The sample was also reused in another study, on yellow fever vaccine responses in identical twins.

Sequences were obtained from memory (CD45RO+) T cells sorted from blood. V usage is TRBV7-9 and J usage is TRBJ2-4, with 8 bases that match TRBD1. This sequence originates from a woman aged 18-30 years in good health. CDR3 sequence (DNA): TGTGCCAGCAGCGGGGACAGGCACCTAGCCAAAAACATTCAGTACTTC. The encoded protein is CASSGDRHLAKNIQYF.